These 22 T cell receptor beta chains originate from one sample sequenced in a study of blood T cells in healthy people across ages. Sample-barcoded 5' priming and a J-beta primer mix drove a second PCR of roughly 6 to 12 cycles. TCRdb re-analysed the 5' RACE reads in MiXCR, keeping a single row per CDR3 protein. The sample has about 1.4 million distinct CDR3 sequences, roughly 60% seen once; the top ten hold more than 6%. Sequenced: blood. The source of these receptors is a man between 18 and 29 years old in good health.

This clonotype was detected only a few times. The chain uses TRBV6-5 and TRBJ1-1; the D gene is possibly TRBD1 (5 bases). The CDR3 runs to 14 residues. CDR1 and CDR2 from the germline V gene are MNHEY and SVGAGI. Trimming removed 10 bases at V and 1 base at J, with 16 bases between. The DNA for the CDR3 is TGTGCCACCCGACCGACGGGGGGGAACACTGAAGCTTTCTTT. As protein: CATRPTGGNTEAFF.

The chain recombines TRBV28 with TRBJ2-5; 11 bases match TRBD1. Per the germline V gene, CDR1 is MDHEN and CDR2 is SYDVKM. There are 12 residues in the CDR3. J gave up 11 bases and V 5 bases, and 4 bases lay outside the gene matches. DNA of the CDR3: TGTGCCAGCAGTAGGGGACAGGGGGATCAGTACTTC. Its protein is CASSRGQGDQYF.

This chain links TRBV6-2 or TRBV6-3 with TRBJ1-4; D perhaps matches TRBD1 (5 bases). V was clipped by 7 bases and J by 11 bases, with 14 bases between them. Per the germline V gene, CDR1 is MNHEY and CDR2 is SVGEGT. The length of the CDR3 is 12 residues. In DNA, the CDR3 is TGTGCCAGCAACGGACAAGGTGAGAAACTGTTTTTT. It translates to CASNGQGEKLFF.

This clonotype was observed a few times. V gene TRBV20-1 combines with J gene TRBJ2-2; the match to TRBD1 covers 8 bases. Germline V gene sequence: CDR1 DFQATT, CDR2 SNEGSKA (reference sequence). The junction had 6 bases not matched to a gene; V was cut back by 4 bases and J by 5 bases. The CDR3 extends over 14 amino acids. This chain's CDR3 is CSATGGVVTGELFF. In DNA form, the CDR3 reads TGCAGTGCTACAGGGGGCGTAGTTACCGGGGAGCTGTTTTTT.

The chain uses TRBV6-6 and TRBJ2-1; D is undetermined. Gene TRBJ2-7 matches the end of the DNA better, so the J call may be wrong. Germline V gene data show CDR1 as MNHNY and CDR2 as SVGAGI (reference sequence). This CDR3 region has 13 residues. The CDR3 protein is CASSYSFYNEQYF. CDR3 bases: TGTGCCAGCAGTTACTCTTTCTACAATGAGCAGTACTTC.

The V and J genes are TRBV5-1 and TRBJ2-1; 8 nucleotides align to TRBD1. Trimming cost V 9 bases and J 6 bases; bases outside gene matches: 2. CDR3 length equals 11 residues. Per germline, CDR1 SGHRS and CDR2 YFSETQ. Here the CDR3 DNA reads TGCGCCACACAGGGGGGCAATGAGCAGTTCTTC. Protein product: CATQGGNEQFF.

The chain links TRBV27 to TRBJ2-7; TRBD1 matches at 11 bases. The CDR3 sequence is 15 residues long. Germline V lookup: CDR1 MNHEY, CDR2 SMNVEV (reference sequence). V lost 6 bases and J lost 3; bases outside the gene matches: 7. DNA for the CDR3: TGTGCCAGCAGGCAACCGGGACAGGGGGTCTACGAGCAGTACTTC. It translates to CASRQPGQGVYEQYF.

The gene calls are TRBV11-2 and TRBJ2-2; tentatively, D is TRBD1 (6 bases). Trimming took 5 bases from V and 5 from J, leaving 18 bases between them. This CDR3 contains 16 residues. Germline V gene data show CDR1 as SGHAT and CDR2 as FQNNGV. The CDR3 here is CASSVVDRLRTGELFF. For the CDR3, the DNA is TGTGCCAGCAGCGTAGTCGACAGGTTGAGAACCGGGGAGCTGTTTTTT.

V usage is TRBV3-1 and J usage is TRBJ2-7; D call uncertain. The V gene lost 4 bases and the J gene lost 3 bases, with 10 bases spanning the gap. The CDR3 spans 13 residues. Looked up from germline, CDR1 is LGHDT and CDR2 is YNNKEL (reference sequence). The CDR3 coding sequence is TGTGCCAGCAGCCCCTCCACAATCTACGAGCAGTACTTC. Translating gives CASSPSTIYEQYF.

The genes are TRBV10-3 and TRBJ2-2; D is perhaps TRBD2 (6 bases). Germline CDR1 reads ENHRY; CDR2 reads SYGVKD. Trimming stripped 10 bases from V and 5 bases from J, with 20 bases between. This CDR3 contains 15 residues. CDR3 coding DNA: TGTGCCAGCACTCCGGGACTCAGTGGGACCGGGGAGCTGTTTTTT. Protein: CASTPGLSGTGELFF.

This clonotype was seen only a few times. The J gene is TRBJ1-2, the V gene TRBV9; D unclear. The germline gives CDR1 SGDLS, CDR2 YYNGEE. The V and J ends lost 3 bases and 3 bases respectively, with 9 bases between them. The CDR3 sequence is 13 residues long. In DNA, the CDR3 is TGTGCCAGCAGCGGTAAAGGCGACTATGGCTACACCTTC. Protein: CASSGKGDYGYTF.

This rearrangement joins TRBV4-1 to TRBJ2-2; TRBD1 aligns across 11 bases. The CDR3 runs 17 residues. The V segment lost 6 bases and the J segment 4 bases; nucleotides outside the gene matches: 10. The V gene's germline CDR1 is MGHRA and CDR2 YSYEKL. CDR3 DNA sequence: TGCGCCAGCAGTCTTGGCTCCGGGACAGGGGGCACCGGGGAGCTGTTTTTT. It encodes CASSLGSGTGGTGELFF.

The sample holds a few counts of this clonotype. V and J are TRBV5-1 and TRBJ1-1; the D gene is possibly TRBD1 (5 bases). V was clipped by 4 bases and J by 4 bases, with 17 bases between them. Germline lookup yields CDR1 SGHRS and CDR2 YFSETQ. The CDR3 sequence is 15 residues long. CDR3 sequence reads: CASSTAPNGGTEAFF. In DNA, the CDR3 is TGCGCCAGCAGCACGGCCCCCAACGGGGGCACTGAAGCTTTCTTT.

CDR3 sequence reads: CASSLVSNPYEQYF. CDR3 DNA sequence: TGTGCCAGCAGTTTAGTCTCGAATCCCTACGAGCAGTACTTC. The J gene is TRBJ2-7, the V gene TRBV12-3 or TRBV12-4; D gene uncertain. The ends were cut back, 1 base at V and 2 bases at J, with 9 bases in the middle. The CDR3 sequence is 14 residues long.

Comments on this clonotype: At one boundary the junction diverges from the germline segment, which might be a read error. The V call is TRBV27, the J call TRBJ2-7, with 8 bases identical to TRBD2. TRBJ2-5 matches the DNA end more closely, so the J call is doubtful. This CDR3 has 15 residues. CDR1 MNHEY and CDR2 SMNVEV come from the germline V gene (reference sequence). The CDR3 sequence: CASRRSGGQQATQYF. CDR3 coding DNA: TGTGCCAGCAGGAGGAGCGGGGGTCAACAAGCGACCCAGTACTTC.

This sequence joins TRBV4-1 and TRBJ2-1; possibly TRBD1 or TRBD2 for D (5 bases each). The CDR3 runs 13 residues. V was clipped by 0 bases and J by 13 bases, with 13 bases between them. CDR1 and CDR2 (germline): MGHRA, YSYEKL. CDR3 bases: TGCGCCAGCAGCCAAGATGTTTCGGGGCAACAGTTCTTC. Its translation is CASSQDVSGQQFF.

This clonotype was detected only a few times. CDR3 residues: CASSLRTSGSEQYF. DNA of the CDR3: TGTGCCAGCAGCTTAAGGACTAGCGGGAGCGAGCAGTACTTC. The V gene is TRBV7-9, the J gene TRBJ2-7, with 13 bases identical to TRBD2. The CDR3 extends over 14 amino acids. V was pared by 2 bases and J by 6 bases, with 1 base of the junction left unmatched. CDR1 is SEHNR, CDR2 FQNEAQ, per germline (reference sequence).

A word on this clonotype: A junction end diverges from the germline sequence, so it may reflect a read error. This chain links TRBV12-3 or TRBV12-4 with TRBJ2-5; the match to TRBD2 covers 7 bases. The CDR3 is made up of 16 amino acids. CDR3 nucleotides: TGTGTCAGCAGTTTAGGAGGACCGGGCAGACGGGGGGCCCAGTACTTC. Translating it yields CVSSLGGPGRRGAQYF.

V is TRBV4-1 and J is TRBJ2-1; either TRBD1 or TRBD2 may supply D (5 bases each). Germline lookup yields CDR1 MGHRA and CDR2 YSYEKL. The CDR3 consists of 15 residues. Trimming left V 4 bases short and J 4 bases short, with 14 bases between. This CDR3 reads CASSPNAWGYNEQFF. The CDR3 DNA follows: TGCGCCAGCAGCCCAAACGCATGGGGGTACAATGAGCAGTTCTTC.

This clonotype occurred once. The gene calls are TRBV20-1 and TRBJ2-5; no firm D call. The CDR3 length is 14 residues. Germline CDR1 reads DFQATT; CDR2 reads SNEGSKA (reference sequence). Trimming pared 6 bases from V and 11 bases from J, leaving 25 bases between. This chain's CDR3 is CSAATRRSYNEQYF. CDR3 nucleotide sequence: TGCAGTGCCGCCACTCGGCGCTCCTACAATGAGCAGTACTTC.

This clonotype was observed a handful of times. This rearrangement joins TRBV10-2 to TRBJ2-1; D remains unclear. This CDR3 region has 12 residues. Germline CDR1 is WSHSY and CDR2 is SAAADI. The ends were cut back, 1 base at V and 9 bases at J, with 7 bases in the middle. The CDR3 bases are TGCGCCAGCAGTGAGTGGGGTTTTGAGCAGTTCTTC. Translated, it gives CASSEWGFEQFF.

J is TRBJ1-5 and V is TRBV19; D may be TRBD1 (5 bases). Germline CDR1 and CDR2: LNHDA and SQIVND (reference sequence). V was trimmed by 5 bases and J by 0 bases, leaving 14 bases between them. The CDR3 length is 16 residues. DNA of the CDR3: TGTGCCAGTAGTCTTGGGACGGCGAATAGCAATCAGCCCCAGCATTTT. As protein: CASSLGTANSNQPQHF.